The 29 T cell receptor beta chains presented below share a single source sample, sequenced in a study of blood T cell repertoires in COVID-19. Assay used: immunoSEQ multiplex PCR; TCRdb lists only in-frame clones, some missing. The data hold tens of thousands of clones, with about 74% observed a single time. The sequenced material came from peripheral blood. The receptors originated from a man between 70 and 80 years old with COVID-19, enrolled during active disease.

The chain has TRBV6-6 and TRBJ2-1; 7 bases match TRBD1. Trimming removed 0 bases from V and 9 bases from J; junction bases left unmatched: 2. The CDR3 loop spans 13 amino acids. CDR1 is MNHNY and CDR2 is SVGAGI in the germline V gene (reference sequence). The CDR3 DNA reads TGTGCCAGCAGTTACTCAGGGGGCGGTGAGCAGTTCTTC. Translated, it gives CASSYSGGGEQFF.

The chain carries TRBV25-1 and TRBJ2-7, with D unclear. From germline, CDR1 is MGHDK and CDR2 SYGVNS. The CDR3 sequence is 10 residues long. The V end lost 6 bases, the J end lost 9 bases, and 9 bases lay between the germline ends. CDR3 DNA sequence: TGTGCCAGCAGCCTTTTCGGGCAGTACTTC. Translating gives CASSLFGQYF.

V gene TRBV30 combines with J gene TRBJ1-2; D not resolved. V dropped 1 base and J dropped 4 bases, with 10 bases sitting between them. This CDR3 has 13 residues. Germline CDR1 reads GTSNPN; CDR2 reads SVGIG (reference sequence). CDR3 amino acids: CAWSAGGPYGYTF. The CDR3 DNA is TGTGCCTGGAGTGCTGGCGGGCCCTATGGCTACACCTTC.

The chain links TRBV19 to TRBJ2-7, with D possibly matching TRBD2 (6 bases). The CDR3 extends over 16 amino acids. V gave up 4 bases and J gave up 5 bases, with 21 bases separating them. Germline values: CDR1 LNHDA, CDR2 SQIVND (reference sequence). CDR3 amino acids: CASSTHRATSSHEQYF. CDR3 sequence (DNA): TGTGCCAGTAGTACCCATCGGGCGACTAGTTCCCACGAGCAGTACTTC. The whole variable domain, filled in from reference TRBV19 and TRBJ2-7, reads DGGITQSPKYLFRKEGQNVTLSCEQNLNHDAMYWYRQDPGQGLRLIYYSQIVNDFQKGDIAEGYSVSREKKESFPLTVTSAQKNPTAFYLCASSTHRATSSHEQYFGPGTRLTVT.

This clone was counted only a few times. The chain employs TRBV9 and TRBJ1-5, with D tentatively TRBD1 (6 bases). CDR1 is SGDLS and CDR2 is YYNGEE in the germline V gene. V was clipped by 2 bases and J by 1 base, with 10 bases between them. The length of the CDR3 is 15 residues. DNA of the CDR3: TGTGCCAGCAGCGTCCAGGGGATGAGCAATCAGCCCCAGCATTTT. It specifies CASSVQGMSNQPQHF.

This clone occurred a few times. This CDR3 is CASSTLLAGTGVSGDYGYTF. CDR3 in DNA: TGTGCCAGCAGTACCCTACTCGCCGGGACAGGGGTATCCGGGGACTATGGCTACACCTTC. The chain uses TRBV6-2 or TRBV6-3 and TRBJ1-2; 10 nucleotides agree with TRBD1. The CDR3 runs 20 residues. Trimming at V came to 5 bases and at J to 3 bases, leaving 21 bases not matched to a gene. Germline CDR1 MNHEY, CDR2 SVGEGT.

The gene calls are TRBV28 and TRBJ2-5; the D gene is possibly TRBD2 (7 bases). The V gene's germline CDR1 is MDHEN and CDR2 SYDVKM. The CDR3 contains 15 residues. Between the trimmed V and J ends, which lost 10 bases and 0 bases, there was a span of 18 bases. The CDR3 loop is CATSGGGSHQETQYF. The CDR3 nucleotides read TGTGCCACCTCGGGGGGCGGGAGCCACCAAGAGACCCAGTACTTC.

The CDR3 here is CASSARVPTGELFF. The DNA of the CDR3 is TGCGCCAGCAGCGCCCGGGTTCCGACCGGGGAGCTGTTTTTT. The chain employs TRBV4-1 and TRBJ2-2; D call uncertain. This CDR3 contains 14 residues. V lost 5 bases and J 5 bases, leaving 12 bases between the germline ends. CDR1 is MGHRA and CDR2 is YSYEKL in the germline V gene.

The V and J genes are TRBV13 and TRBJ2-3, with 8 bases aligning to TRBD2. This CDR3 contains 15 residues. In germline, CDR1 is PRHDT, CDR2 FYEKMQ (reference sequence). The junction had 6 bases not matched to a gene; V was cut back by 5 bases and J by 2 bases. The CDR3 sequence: CASSQGLALTDTQYF. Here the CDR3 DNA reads TGTGCCAGCAGCCAAGGACTAGCCCTCACAGATACGCAGTATTTT.

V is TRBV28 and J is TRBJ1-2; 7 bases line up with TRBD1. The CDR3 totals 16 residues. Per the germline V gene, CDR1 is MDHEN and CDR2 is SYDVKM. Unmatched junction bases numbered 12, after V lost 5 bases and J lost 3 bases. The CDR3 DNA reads TGTGCCAGCAGTCCTTCGACAGGGAAGGGGTACTATGGCTACACCTTC. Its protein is CASSPSTGKGYYGYTF.

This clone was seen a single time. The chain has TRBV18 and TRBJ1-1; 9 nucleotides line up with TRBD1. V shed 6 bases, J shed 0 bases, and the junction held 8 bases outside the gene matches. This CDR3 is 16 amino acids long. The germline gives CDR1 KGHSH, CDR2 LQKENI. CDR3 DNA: TGTGCCAGCTCCCACGGACAGGGGCTTATGAACACTGAAGCTTTCTTT. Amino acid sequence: CASSHGQGLMNTEAFF.

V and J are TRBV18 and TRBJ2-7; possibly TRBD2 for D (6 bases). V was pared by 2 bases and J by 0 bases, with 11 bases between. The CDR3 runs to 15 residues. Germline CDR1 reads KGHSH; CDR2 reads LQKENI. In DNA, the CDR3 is TGTGCCAGCTCACCATCCGCTAGCGTCTCCTACGAGCAGTACTTC. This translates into CASSPSASVSYEQYF.

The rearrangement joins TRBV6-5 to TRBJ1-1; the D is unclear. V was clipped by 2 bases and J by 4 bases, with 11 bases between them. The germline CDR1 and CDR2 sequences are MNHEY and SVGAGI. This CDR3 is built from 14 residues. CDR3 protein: CASSYQPEGTEAFF. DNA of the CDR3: TGTGCCAGCAGTTACCAACCCGAGGGCACTGAAGCTTTCTTT.

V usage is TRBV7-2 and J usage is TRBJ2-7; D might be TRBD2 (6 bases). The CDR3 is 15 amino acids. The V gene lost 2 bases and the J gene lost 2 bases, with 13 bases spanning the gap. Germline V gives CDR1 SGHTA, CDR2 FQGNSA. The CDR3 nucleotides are TGTGCCAGCAGCTTATCTGGGGAGGCAACCTACGAGCAGTACTTC. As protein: CASSLSGEATYEQYF.

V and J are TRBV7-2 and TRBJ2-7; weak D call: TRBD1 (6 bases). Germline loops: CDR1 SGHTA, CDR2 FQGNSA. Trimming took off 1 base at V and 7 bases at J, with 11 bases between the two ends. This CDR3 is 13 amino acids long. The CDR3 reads CASSLDRVGEQYF. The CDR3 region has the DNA TGTGCCAGCAGCTTAGACAGGGTGGGAGAGCAGTACTTC.

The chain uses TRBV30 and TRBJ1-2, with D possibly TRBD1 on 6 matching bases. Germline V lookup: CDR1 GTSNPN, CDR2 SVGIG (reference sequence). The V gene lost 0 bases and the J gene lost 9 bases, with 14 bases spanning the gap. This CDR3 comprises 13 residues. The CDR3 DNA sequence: TGTGCCTGGAGTGTCCCAAACAGGGTTAGCTACACCTTC. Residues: CAWSVPNRVSYTF.

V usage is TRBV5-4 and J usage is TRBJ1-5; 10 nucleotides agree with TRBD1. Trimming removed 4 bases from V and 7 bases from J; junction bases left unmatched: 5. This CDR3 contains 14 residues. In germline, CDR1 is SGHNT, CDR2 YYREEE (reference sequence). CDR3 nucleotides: TGTGCCAGCAGCAGGGACAGGGGTGGCCAGCCCCAGCATTTT. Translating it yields CASSRDRGGQPQHF.

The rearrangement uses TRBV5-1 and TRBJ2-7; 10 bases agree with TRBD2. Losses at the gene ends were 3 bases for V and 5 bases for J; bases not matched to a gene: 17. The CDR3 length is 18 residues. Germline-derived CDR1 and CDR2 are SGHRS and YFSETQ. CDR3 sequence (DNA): TGCGCCAGCAGCTCCATACCCTTAGCGGGAGGCAGGGTCAACGAGCAGTACTTC. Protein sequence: CASSSIPLAGGRVNEQYF.

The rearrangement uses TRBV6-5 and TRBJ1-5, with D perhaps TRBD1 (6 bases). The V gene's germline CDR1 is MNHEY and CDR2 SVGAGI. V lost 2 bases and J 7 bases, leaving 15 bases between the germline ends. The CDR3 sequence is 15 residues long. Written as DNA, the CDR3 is TGTGCCAGCAGTTACACCGACAGGAGCGGACAGCCCCAGCATTTT. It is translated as CASSYTDRSGQPQHF.

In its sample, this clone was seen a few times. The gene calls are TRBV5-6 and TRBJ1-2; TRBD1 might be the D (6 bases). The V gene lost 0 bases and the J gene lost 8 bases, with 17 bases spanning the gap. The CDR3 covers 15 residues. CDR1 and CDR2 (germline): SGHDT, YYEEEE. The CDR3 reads CASSLEYRVIGGYTF. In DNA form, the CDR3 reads TGTGCCAGCAGCTTGGAATACAGGGTAATCGGCGGCTACACCTTC.

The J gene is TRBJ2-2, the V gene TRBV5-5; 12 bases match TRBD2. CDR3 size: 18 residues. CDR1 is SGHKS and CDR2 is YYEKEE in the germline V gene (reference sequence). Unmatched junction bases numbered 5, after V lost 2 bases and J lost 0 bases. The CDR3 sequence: CASSFLLAGGTNTGELFF. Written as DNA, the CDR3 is TGTGCCAGCAGCTTTCTCCTAGCGGGAGGGACGAACACCGGGGAGCTGTTTTTT. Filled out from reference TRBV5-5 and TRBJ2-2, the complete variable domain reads DAGVTQSPTHLIKTRGQQVTLRCSPISGHKSVSWYQQVLGQGPQFIFQYYEKEERGRGNFPDRFSARQFPNYSSELNVNALLLGDSALYLCASSFLLAGGTNTGELFFGEGSRLTVL.

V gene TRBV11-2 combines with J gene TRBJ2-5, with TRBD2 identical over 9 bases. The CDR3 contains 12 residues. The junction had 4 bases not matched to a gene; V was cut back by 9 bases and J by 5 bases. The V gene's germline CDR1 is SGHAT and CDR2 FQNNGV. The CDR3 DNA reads TGTGCCAGTTCTGCGGGAGGGGAGACCCAGTACTTC. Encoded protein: CASSAGGETQYF.

CDR3 DNA sequence: TGTGCCAGCAGGGGACAGGGAGGGGGTCAGCCCCAGCATTTT. Protein product: CASRGQGGGQPQHF. The genes are TRBV28 and TRBJ1-5; 9 bases are shared with TRBD1. V was clipped by 6 bases and J by 6 bases; unmatched bases: 6. The CDR3 totals 14 residues. CDR1 is MDHEN and CDR2 is SYDVKM in the germline V gene.

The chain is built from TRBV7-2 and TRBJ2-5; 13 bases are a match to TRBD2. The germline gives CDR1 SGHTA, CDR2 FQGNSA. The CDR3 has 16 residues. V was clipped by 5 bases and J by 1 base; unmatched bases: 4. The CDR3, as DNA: TGTGCCAGCAGCACGGGACTAGCGGGGTTCCAAGAGACCCAGTACTTC. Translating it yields CASSTGLAGFQETQYF. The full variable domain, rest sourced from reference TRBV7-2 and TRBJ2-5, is GAGVSQSPSNKVTEKGKDVELRCDPISGHTALYWYRQSLGQGLEFLIYFQGNSAPDKSGLPSDRFSAERTGGSVSTLTIQRTQQEDSAVYLCASSTGLAGFQETQYFGPGTRLLVL.

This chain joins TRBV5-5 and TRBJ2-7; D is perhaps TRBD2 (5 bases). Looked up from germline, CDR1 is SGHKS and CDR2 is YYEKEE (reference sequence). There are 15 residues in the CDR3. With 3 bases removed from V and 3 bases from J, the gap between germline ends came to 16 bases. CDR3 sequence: CASSSRAGFNYEQYF. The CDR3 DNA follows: TGTGCCAGCAGCTCGAGGGCAGGTTTTAACTACGAGCAGTACTTC. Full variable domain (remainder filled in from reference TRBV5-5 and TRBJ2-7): DAGVTQSPTHLIKTRGQQVTLRCSPISGHKSVSWYQQVLGQGPQFIFQYYEKEERGRGNFPDRFSARQFPNYSSELNVNALLLGDSALYLCASSSRAGFNYEQYFGPGTRLTVT.

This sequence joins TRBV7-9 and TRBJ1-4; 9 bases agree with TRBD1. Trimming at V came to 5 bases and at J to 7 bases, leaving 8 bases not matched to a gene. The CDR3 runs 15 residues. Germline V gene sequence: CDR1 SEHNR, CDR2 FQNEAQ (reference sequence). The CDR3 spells CASSEDRGVAEKLFF. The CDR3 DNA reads TGTGCCAGCAGCGAGGACAGGGGCGTTGCTGAAAAACTGTTTTTT. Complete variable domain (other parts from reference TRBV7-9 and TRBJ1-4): DTGVSQNPRHKITKRGQNVTFRCDPISEHNRLYWYRQTLGQGPEFLTYFQNEAQLEKSRLLSDRFSAERPKGSFSTLEIQRTEQGDSAMYLCASSEDRGVAEKLFFGSGTQLSVL.

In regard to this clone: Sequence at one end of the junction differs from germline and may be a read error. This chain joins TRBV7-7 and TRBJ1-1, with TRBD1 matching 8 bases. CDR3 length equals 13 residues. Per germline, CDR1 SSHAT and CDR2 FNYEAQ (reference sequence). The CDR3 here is CASSPDRVTEAFF. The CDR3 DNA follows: TGTGCTAGCAGCCCGGACAGGGTCACTGAAGCTTTCTTT.

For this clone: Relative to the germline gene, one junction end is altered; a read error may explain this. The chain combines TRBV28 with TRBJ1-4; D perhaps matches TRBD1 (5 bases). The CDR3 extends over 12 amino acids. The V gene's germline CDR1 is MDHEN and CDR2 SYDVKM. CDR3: CASSPPGEGGIF. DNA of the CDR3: TGTGCCAGCAGCCCCCCGGGGGAAGGCGGGATTTTT.

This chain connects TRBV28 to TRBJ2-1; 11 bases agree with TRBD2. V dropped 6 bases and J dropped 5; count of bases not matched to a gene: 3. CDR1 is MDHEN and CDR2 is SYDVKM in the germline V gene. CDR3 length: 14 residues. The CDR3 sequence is CASRRLAGHNEQFF. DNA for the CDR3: TGTGCCAGCAGGCGACTAGCGGGACACAATGAGCAGTTCTTC.